Below are 3 T cell receptor beta chains sequenced from a single sample in a study of T-cell memory formation after mild COVID-19. TCRdb ran MiXCR on the 5' RACE reads and lists one entry per CDR3 protein. Found here are 530,000 or so distinct CDR3 sequences, 17% of them singletons; the top ten hold roughly 7.7%. The sequencing sample was made of PBMCs or a T cell subset sorted from them (not recorded which). These receptors were taken from an adult woman who had mild COVID-19 (a few samples of this study predate the infection). Cell type and time point are not known.

This clonotype was observed a few times. The J gene is TRBJ2-2, the V gene TRBV9, with TRBD1 identical over 7 bases. The V gene's germline CDR1 is SGDLS and CDR2 YYNGEE. CDR3 length: 15 amino acids. V lost 7 bases and J lost 0; bases outside the gene matches: 6. In DNA, the CDR3 is TGTGCCAGCCGAGACAGGGCTTCGAACACCGGGGAGCTGTTTTTT. Protein: CASRDRASNTGELFF.

CDR3 bases: TGTGCCAGCAGCGTAGGGTGGGATGGGTCCTACGAGCAGTACTTC. As protein: CASSVGWDGSYEQYF. The chain recombines TRBV9 with TRBJ2-7; no clear D. Germline CDR1 and CDR2: SGDLS and YYNGEE. The CDR3 runs to 15 residues. Trimming left V 0 bases short and J 1 base short, with 11 bases between.

The V gene is TRBV27, the J gene TRBJ2-6; D possibly corresponds to TRBD2 (5 bases). Trimming pared 8 bases from V and 4 bases from J, leaving 15 bases between. In germline, CDR1 is MNHEY, CDR2 SMNVEV (reference sequence). This CDR3 is built from 15 residues. CDR3 amino acids: CASGGLRSGANVLTF. CDR3 in DNA: TGTGCCAGCGGAGGCCTCAGGTCCGGGGCCAACGTCCTGACTTTC.